One and the same sample provided the 29 T cell receptor beta chains below, sequenced in a study of blood T cell repertoires in COVID-19. The table came from immunoSEQ multiplex PCR; TCRdb's copy has only in-frame clones and leaves some out. The sample consists of some 100,000 clones, 85% of them appearing once. The source material was peripheral blood. The receptors stem from a woman in her 70s with active or convalescent COVID-19.

The rearrangement links TRBV10-3 to TRBJ1-2, with D possibly TRBD1 on 5 matching bases. Germline V gene sequence: CDR1 ENHRY, CDR2 SYGVKD. The V end lost 5 bases, the J end lost 1 base, and 8 bases lay between the germline ends. The CDR3 has 13 residues. For the CDR3, the DNA is TGTGCCATCAGTCAGGGAGGTAACTATGGCTACACCTTC. It translates to CAISQGGNYGYTF.

This chain uses TRBV11-3 with TRBJ2-3; D not resolved. V was cut by 5 bases and J by 0 bases, with 9 bases left in between. The germline CDR1 and CDR2 sequences are SGHNT and YENEEA. There are 14 residues in the CDR3. CDR3 sequence reads: CASSPGSSTDTQYF. The CDR3 DNA follows: TGTGCCAGCAGCCCAGGATCTAGCACAGATACGCAGTATTTT.

This rearrangement joins TRBV28 to TRBJ2-5; 7 bases are shared with TRBD1. V shed 6 bases and J 6 bases; nucleotides not matched to a gene: 13. This CDR3 contains 15 residues. The germline V gene has CDR1 MDHEN and CDR2 SYDVKM. As DNA, the CDR3 is TGTGCCAGCAGCTCCCCCACGCGACAGGGCCAGACCCAGTACTTC. Translation: CASSSPTRQGQTQYF.

V usage is TRBV4-3 and J usage is TRBJ1-2; TRBD1 agrees at 11 bases. Per germline, CDR1 LGHNA and CDR2 YSLEER. The ends lost 4 bases at V and 8 bases at J; junction bases unmatched: 9. The CDR3 runs 15 residues. The CDR3 is CASSREWTGGYGYTF. CDR3 DNA: TGCGCCAGCAGCCGAGAATGGACAGGGGGCTACGGCTACACCTTC.

The rearrangement joins TRBV29-1 to TRBJ2-5; D remains unclear. The length of the CDR3 is 13 residues. Trimming took off 0 bases at V and 2 bases at J, with 7 bases between the two ends. The V gene's germline CDR1 is SQVTM and CDR2 ANQGSEA. The CDR3 loop reads CSVEEQIQETQYF. For the CDR3, the DNA is TGCAGCGTTGAAGAACAAATACAAGAGACCCAGTACTTC.

The J gene is TRBJ2-1, the V gene TRBV5-4, with 12 bases aligning to TRBD2. CDR3 length equals 16 residues. Per germline, CDR1 SGHNT and CDR2 YYREEE (reference sequence). The trim removed 0 bases at V and 5 bases at J, leaving 3 bases unmatched. CDR3 in amino acids: CASSLVLAGGNNEQFF. Here the CDR3 DNA reads TGTGCCAGCAGCTTGGTCCTAGCGGGGGGGAACAATGAGCAGTTCTTC.

The CDR3 sequence: CASSVERGGYTF. The CDR3 DNA is TGTGCCAGCAGCGTCGAAAGGGGAGGCTACACCTTC. V is TRBV9 and J is TRBJ1-2; TRBD1 is a possible D gene (5 bases). Per germline, CDR1 SGDLS and CDR2 YYNGEE. Trimming took off 2 bases at V and 8 bases at J, with 10 bases between the two ends. The CDR3 consists of 12 residues.

The V and J genes are TRBV2 and TRBJ1-5; D call uncertain. Trimming took 6 bases from V and 0 from J, leaving 9 bases between them. CDR1 SNHLY and CDR2 FYNNEI come from the germline V gene. The CDR3 length is 14 residues. The CDR3 here is CASRDTNSNQPQHF. The CDR3 coding sequence is TGTGCCAGCAGAGACACAAATAGCAATCAGCCCCAGCATTTT.

This clone was seen a single time. V and J are TRBV18 and TRBJ2-2, with D maybe TRBD1 (6 bases). Deletions cut 3 bases from V and 5 bases from J, with 7 bases between. Germline V lookup: CDR1 KGHSH, CDR2 LQKENI. The CDR3 totals 13 residues. CDR3 protein: CASSPQGTGELFF. The DNA of the CDR3 is TGTGCCAGCTCACCTCAGGGGACCGGGGAGCTGTTTTTT.

This clone was found a few times. The genes are TRBV28 and TRBJ1-1; D is perhaps TRBD1 (6 bases). The CDR3 has 17 amino acids. V lost 5 bases, J lost 1 base, and 20 bases lay in between. The germline CDR1 and CDR2 sequences are MDHEN and SYDVKM. The chain's CDR3 is CASSPFFRGPTNTEAFF. The CDR3 DNA reads as TGTGCCAGCAGTCCATTCTTCAGGGGCCCCACGAACACTGAAGCTTTCTTT.

The chain carries TRBV3-1 (or the pseudogene TRBV3-2) and TRBJ1-1; no definite D call. The CDR3 extends over 13 amino acids. Trimming shortened V by 1 base and J by 4 bases, and 7 bases separated the two germline ends. Germline-derived CDR1 and CDR2 are LGHDT and YNNKEL (reference sequence). The CDR3 loop reads CASSQARGTEAFF. DNA of the CDR3: TGTGCCAGCAGCCAAGCTCGGGGCACTGAAGCTTTCTTT.

CDR3 loop: CASSNRGDTEAFF. DNA for the CDR3: TGTGCCAGCAGCAACCGGGGGGACACTGAAGCTTTCTTT. This sequence joins TRBV6-5 and TRBJ1-1; maybe TRBD1 (5 bases). CDR3 length: 13 residues. Germline V lookup: CDR1 MNHEY, CDR2 SVGAGI. V was clipped by 6 bases and J by 3 bases, with 11 bases between them.

J is TRBJ2-1 and V is TRBV25-1, with 7 bases fitting TRBD2. Germline V gene lookup returns CDR1 MGHDK and CDR2 SYGVNS. CDR3 size: 13 residues. V was clipped by 5 bases and J by 5 bases; unmatched bases: 3. This chain's CDR3 is CASSRDYHNEQFF. The DNA of the CDR3 is TGTGCCAGCAGTAGGGACTATCACAATGAGCAGTTCTTC.

The chain combines TRBV15 with TRBJ2-7; the D is unclear. The V end was cut by 1 base, the J end by 9 bases, with 22 bases between. Germline assignment: CDR1 LNHNV and CDR2 YYDKDF (reference sequence). The CDR3 loop spans 16 amino acids. The CDR3 here is CATSRGKRVPPLGQYF. CDR3 sequence (DNA): TGTGCCACCAGCAGAGGTAAACGAGTTCCCCCGCTAGGGCAGTACTTC.

The chain combines TRBV6-2 or TRBV6-3 with TRBJ1-2, with 7 bases fitting TRBD1. The CDR3 is 15 residues long. In germline, CDR1 is MNHEY, CDR2 SVGEGT. V trimming: 2 bases; J trimming: 7 bases; junction bases outside the gene matches: 10. The DNA for the CDR3 is TGTGCCAGCAGTTACCCTGGACAGGCCAGGAGTGGCTACACCTTC. Translating it yields CASSYPGQARSGYTF.

This clone was found a few times. The chain combines TRBV7-8 with TRBJ1-5; D gene unclear. The CDR3 runs 14 residues. The germline V gene has CDR1 SGHVS and CDR2 FQNEAQ. The V end lost 3 bases, the J end lost 0 bases, and 6 bases lay between the germline ends. The CDR3 DNA reads TGTGCCAGCAGCTTCTCGGGTAGCAATCAGCCCCAGCATTTT. Its translation: CASSFSGSNQPQHF.

The chain links TRBV6-6 to TRBJ1-5; tentative D call: TRBD1 (6 bases). Germline V CDR1 and CDR2: MNHNY, SVGAGI (reference sequence). Trimming removed 0 bases at V and 6 bases at J, with 12 bases between. The CDR3 contains 15 residues. As DNA, the CDR3 is TGTGCCAGCAGTTACTCGACGGGGGGGGCTCAGCCCCAGCATTTT. This encodes CASSYSTGGAQPQHF.

V usage is TRBV6-2 or TRBV6-3 and J usage is TRBJ2-2; tentatively, D is TRBD2 (7 bases). CDR3 length: 16 amino acids. Germline V gives CDR1 MNHEY, CDR2 SVGEGT. Between the trimmed V and J ends, which lost 6 bases and 5 bases, there was a span of 19 bases. This chain's CDR3 is CASSLRDTGRTGELFF. The CDR3 nucleotides are TGTGCCAGCAGCTTAAGGGACACCGGGAGGACCGGGGAGCTGTTTTTT.

This clone appeared once. The gene calls are TRBV14 and TRBJ2-7; 7 nucleotides align to TRBD2. V lost 8 bases and J lost 0; bases outside the gene matches: 10. The CDR3 is 15 residues long. The germline V gene encodes CDR1 SGHDN and CDR2 FVKESK. The CDR3 region is CASRSGGSNSYEQYF. The CDR3 nucleotides are TGTGCCAGCCGATCGGGGGGTTCTAACTCCTACGAGCAGTACTTC.

The sample holds one count of this clone. The chain links TRBV28 to TRBJ2-1; D might be TRBD2 (6 bases). The CDR3 contains 18 residues. Germline CDR1 MDHEN, CDR2 SYDVKM. Deletions cut 6 bases from V and 5 bases from J, with 26 bases between. The CDR3 reads CASSSFWPLRGNHNEQFF. The CDR3 region has the DNA TGTGCCAGCAGCTCCTTCTGGCCCCTGCGGGGTAACCACAATGAGCAGTTCTTC.

This clone was seen a few times. The V and J genes are TRBV2 and TRBJ1-2; D possibly corresponds to TRBD1 (5 bases). The V gene lost 6 bases and the J gene lost 0 bases, with 11 bases spanning the gap. The germline CDR1 and CDR2 sequences are SNHLY and FYNNEI. The CDR3 runs 14 residues. The CDR3 here is CASSSQGPNYGYTF. The CDR3 nucleotides read TGTGCCAGCAGCTCGCAGGGTCCTAACTATGGCTACACCTTC.

The chain joins TRBV28 to TRBJ1-1; 9 nucleotides agree with TRBD1. Germline loops: CDR1 MDHEN, CDR2 SYDVKM. CDR3 length equals 15 residues. V was pared by 6 bases and J by 1 base, with 6 bases of the junction left unmatched. CDR3 sequence reads: CASRLQGAPNTEAFF. The DNA of the CDR3 is TGTGCCAGCAGACTACAGGGGGCGCCGAACACTGAAGCTTTCTTT. Full variable domain (outside the CDR3, taken from reference TRBV28 and TRBJ1-1): DVKVTQSSRYLVKRTGEKVFLECVQDMDHENMFWYRQDPGLGLRLIYFSYDVKMKEKGDIPEGYSVSREKKERFSLILESASTNQTSMYLCASRLQGAPNTEAFFGQGTRLTVV.

The rearrangement links TRBV28 to TRBJ1-1; 9 bases agree with TRBD1. CDR3 length: 15 amino acids. V shed 8 bases and J 4 bases; nucleotides not matched to a gene: 11. Germline V lookup: CDR1 MDHEN, CDR2 SYDVKM. The CDR3 sequence: CASPNRQGVVTEAFF. The DNA for the CDR3 is TGTGCCAGCCCGAATCGACAGGGGGTCGTCACTGAAGCTTTCTTT.

This clone came up once. The CDR3 DNA reads TGTGCCAGCAGTTACGGGACAGGGAGAAGCTCCTACAATGAGCAGTTCTTC. Translation gives CASSYGTGRSSYNEQFF. The chain carries TRBV6-2 or TRBV6-3 and TRBJ2-1; 9 positions match TRBD1. The CDR3 is 17 residues long. CDR1 is MNHEY, CDR2 SVGEGT, per germline. Trimming at V came to 2 bases and at J to 0 bases, leaving 5 bases not matched to a gene.

The CDR3 DNA reads TGCGCCAGCAGCCAAGGACTCCTGGGCGGGGGGTGGCAGTACTTC. It translates to CASSQGLLGGGWQYF. V gene TRBV4-1 combines with J gene TRBJ2-7; 8 positions match TRBD2. V was clipped by 1 base and J by 9 bases; unmatched bases: 11. Per the germline V gene, CDR1 is MGHRA and CDR2 is YSYEKL. CDR3 length: 15 residues.

This clone came up a few times. V gene TRBV5-4 combines with J gene TRBJ1-1, with TRBD1 matching over 12 bases. Germline values: CDR1 SGHNT, CDR2 YYREEE (reference sequence). The CDR3 has 14 amino acids. After removal of 4 bases from V and 5 bases from J, the junction contained 3 bases not matched to a gene. The CDR3 DNA reads as TGTGCCAGCAGCCAGGGACAGGGGGCGACTGAAGCTTTCTTT. Its translation: CASSQGQGATEAFF. Filled out from reference TRBV5-4 and TRBJ1-1, the complete variable domain reads ETGVTQSPTHLIKTRGQQVTLRCSSQSGHNTVSWYQQALGQGPQFIFQYYREEENGRGNFPPRFSGLQFPNYSSELNVNALELDDSALYLCASSQGQGATEAFFGQGTRLTVV.

CDR3 bases: TGTGCCATAGGGGGTTACCGCTCCTACGAGCAGTACTTC. Amino acid sequence: CAIGGYRSYEQYF. The rearrangement uses TRBV5-4 and TRBJ2-7, with D maybe TRBD1 (6 bases). Trimming removed 9 bases at V and 0 bases at J, with 13 bases between. Germline CDR1 reads SGHNT; CDR2 reads YYREEE (reference sequence). The CDR3 length is 13 residues.

CDR3 region: CASNRGSGQSREQYF. The CDR3 DNA is TGCGCCAGCAACCGGGGGTCGGGACAGAGTCGAGAGCAGTACTTC. This sequence joins TRBV5-1 and TRBJ2-7, with TRBD1 as a possible D gene (7 bases). V gave up 6 bases and J gave up 7 bases, with 23 bases separating them. CDR1 and CDR2 (germline): SGHRS, YFSETQ. The CDR3 contains 15 residues. The variable domain in full, with the rest retrieved from reference TRBV5-1 and TRBJ2-7, is KAGVTQTPRYLIKTRGQQVTLSCSPISGHRSVSWYQQTPGQGLQFLFEYFSETQRNKGNFPGRFSGRQFSNSRSEMNVSTLELGDSALYLCASNRGSGQSREQYFGPGTRLTVT.

The rearrangement links TRBV28 to TRBJ2-1, with TRBD2 matching over 9 bases. Trimming cost V 5 bases and J 4 bases; bases outside gene matches: 9. From germline, CDR1 is MDHEN and CDR2 SYDVKM. This CDR3 is 16 amino acids long. Written as DNA, the CDR3 is TGTGCCAGCAGTCCCTCCGGGCGGGGGGGTTACAATGAGCAGTTCTTC. Translating it yields CASSPSGRGGYNEQFF.